The rows below give T cell receptor beta chains drawn from one sample of a study of T cell responses to AZD1222 COVID-19 vaccine. The assay was immunoSEQ multiplex PCR, and TCRdb's table has in-frame clones only and misses some. The sample lists about 120,000 clones; around 88% were seen once. The sample here was peripheral blood, taken 28 days after the second AZD1222 dose. The receptors shown here come from an adult who received the AZD1222 COVID-19 vaccine. CDR3s include the opening cysteine and the closing phenylalanine or tryptophan. Size is stated for part of the rows, as once, few or many counts, or as a class when the clone is expanded.

V	size	CDR3
TRBV13	.	CASSLEGGLGLAGSQYF
TRBV6-1	.	CASSEEGWLSNQPQHF
TRBV27	.	CASRKGQDPYEQYF
TRBV3-1/TRBV3-2	.	CASSPYEGETQYF
TRBV3-1/TRBV3-2	.	CASSQILAKQETQYF
TRBV19	.	CASSIPWGIYGYTF
TRBV9	.	CASSIGRANTYEQYF
TRBV25-1	.	CASSVEGGSWEQYF
TRBV11-3	.	CASSLEQGLGPPNYEQYF
TRBV5-1	.	CASSLAQSGAAEAFF
TRBV7-8	.	CASSPDRNDYGYTF
TRBV7-2	.	CASSPGPLNQPQHF
TRBV5-1	.	CASRFGGAGTHEQYF
TRBV11-1	.	CASSPLGGVYEQYF
TRBV24-1	.	CATSDWTGVGELFF
TRBV7-6	.	CASSLEGSSNQPQHF
TRBV28	.	CASSLRRALPGELFF
TRBV5-1	.	CASSLQGEGYGYTF
TRBV27	once	CASSFSIGELFF
TRBV6-2/TRBV6-3	few	CASSRDRVEQYF
TRBV6-5	.	CASSYGVLGGSPLHF
TRBV5-1	.	CASSLALAGGPSQFF
TRBV6-2/TRBV6-3	.	CASSSSWGLSSGANVLTF
TRBV6-2/TRBV6-3	.	CASSPVRSYYFQETQYF
TRBV11-2	.	CASSLGTRDTGELFF
TRBV7-2	.	CASSLGGSHSYNEQFF
TRBV3-1/TRBV3-2	.	CASSQKQTMQATDTQYF
TRBV7-9	.	CASSFTTGELFF
TRBV5-4	.	CASSSPGLADYEQYF
TRBV19	.	CASSTQVVAEAFF
TRBV2	.	CASSIGSYEQYF
TRBV5-6	.	CASSFWDGVETQYF
TRBV19	.	CASSLAGSSGNTIYF
TRBV7-7	.	CASSLALGLHEQYF
TRBV7-2	.	CASSLGLGGRSYEQYF
TRBV7-9	once	CASSLAYVGNLYEQYF
TRBV2	.	CASRGWSDTQYF
TRBV25-1	.	CASSESRQGDQPQHF
TRBV11-2	once	CASSGLAANTGELFF
TRBV6-2/TRBV6-3	.	CASSYRTSGDSSQYF
TRBV5-1	.	CASSLEPSGMTQYF
TRBV9	.	CASSVESGGRGYEQFF